This T cell receptor beta chain was retrieved from a study of blood T cells in healthy people across ages (dated by TCRdb to between 2014 and 2016). Broadly, across the study: In model experiments, template switching captured about one uniquely barcoded TCR beta cDNA molecule for every two T cells. Age-related changes in TCR beta repertoire diversity were measured in the study by deep sequencing normalized with unique cDNA molecular identifiers. Donors were grouped into four age groups: young (average about 15 years), middle-aged (under 40), aged (around 60) and long-lived (approximately 82). To avoid experimental bias, donors of different ages were distributed randomly across sequencing lanes. For two donors (one aged 18 to 29 and one aged 80 or older), the study analyzed two additional independent replicas of 1 million unique cDNA reads from the same blood draw.

Libraries were prepared through 5' RACE. The data were produced on an Illumina HiSeq 2500. A second PCR of roughly 6 to 11 cycles was run with a J-beta primer mix and a sample-barcoded 5' primer. A unique molecular identifier was introduced onto each TCR beta cDNA molecule by a template-switch 5' adaptor carrying 12 random nucleotides. Each sample yielded at least 2.5 million CDR3-containing paired-end reads. First-strand cDNA synthesis was performed from all RNA using the Mint cDNA synthesis kit, with priming by a TRBC-specific oligonucleotide. All cDNA was treated with uracil-DNA glycosylase and then went through a first 18-cycle PCR with the universal primers M1SS and BC2_uni_R. In the paper's pipeline: Normalization of each sample was performed by random selection of 1 million high-quality reads, each carrying a distinct molecular identifier. Reads with shared molecular identifiers were discarded instead of being binned into consensus sequences. MiTCR, with a Q25 quality threshold and the strictest error-elimination algorithm, was used for CDR3 identification, clonotype clustering and error correction. A nonparametric unseen species model using Euler transformation provided a lower-bound estimate of total TCR beta diversity. The public reads were quality trimmed at Q25 with fastp and then assembled into clones with MiXCR by TCRdb, keeping productive beta chains. All rows with the same CDR3 protein become a single entry with the most common DNA and genes. It is TCRdb's table, rather than the study itself, that gives the V and J calls and clone size. The sample table holds hundreds of thousands of distinct CDR3 sequences, of which over 20% were seen once. In total, the top ten clones hold approximately 3.6% of the sample.

The approximately 39 donors, aged 6 to 90 years, were systemically healthy Caucasian individuals from Russia. Each donor gave approximately 9.4 milliliters of peripheral blood, drawn into EDTA-treated Vacutainer tubes. Ficoll-Paque density-gradient centrifugation was used to isolate PBMCs, with at least 6 million per sample. Total RNA was extracted from PBMCs with Trizol reagent, with at least 5.5 micrograms obtained per sample. For every donor, an aliquot of PBMCs went through flow cytometry to measure the percentages of naive CD45RAhigh/CD27high T cells. Spanning cysteine to phenylalanine, the CDR3 consists of 15 amino acids. Of all the DNA, just the CDR3 is kept, 45 bases in frame from base 1. V loses 1 base of germline sequence and J loses 3 bases, and the interval between the two ends is 11 bases. Reading the germline V gene gives CDR1 SNHLY and CDR2 FYNNEI. Of note for this clonotype: Which antigen it targets is not known. Per-base quality was not reported, and no clone a single base away is much larger than it.

Study-wide conclusions, independent of this receptor: The CMV infection status of donors was not known, potentially confounding age-related changes in expanded clonotypes. The long-lived group showed more naive CD4+ T cells, fewer expanded clones and increased TCR diversity than the aged group, suggesting age selection. Estimates of total diversity based on one million sequenced T cells were considered lower bounds and underestimates. Bulk unsorted PBMC profiling prevented conclusive comparison of naive and antigen-experienced compartments. Observed TCR beta diversity correlated strongly with the percentage of naive T cells measured by flow cytometry. As age increased, observed TCR beta diversity per million T cells dropped in a roughly linear way, and a significant reduction was already evident by age roughly 40.

The sequence links TRBV2 to TRBJ2-3, and possibly TRBD2, on 5 matching bases. The source material was blood. The sequence came from a man between 70 and 80 years old in good health. The CDR3 amino acid sequence is: CASSEGQRRTDTQYF. The DNA is TGTGCCAGCAGTGAAGGGCAAAGGAGGACAGATACGCAGTATTTT.